The sequence of this T cell receptor (beta chain) was determined in a study of blood T cell repertoires in COVID-19. About the study: Material from acute and convalescent COVID-19 was sourced from the United States, Italy and Spain. The cDNA or gDNA used as material had been derived from T cells, B-cell-depleted T cells, or PBMCs.

Germline V gene data show CDR1 as LNHDA and CDR2 as SQIVND (reference sequence). The CDR3 consists of 16 residues. V lost 10 bases to trimming and J lost 1 base, with 20 bases between them. Followed longitudinally, the Seattle patients had been enrolled during active infection. How the authors handled the data: Reference gene primer amplification gave estimated nucleated cell counts. Profiling relied on immunoSEQ multiplex PCR, and the TCRdb table lists in-frame clones only, not all of them. Clone size and the V and J calls come from that table; the DNA yielded D and trimming. The repertoire consists of roughly 440,000 clones, with 88% occurring once and the leading ten covering around 12%.

This clonotype was sampled from a woman aged 50 to 60 with COVID-19, enrolled during active disease. Sequencing input: peripheral blood. The chain has TRBV19 and TRBJ2-4; possible D gene TRBD1, 6 bases. The CDR3: CATRPNRDAAKNIQYF. The CDR3 DNA is TGTGCCACTAGACCCAACAGGGATGCGGCCAAAAACATTCAGTACTTC.